The 3 T cell receptor beta chains below were found in one sample sequenced in a study of cytomegalovirus exposure and HLA in healthy donors. The PCR made use of 60 Vbeta and 13 Jbeta primers. Data came from immunoSEQ multiplex PCR; TCRdb stores just in-frame clones and leaves some out. The data contain approximately 79,000 clones, around 81% of them singletons. Sequencing was done on a sample of PBMCs. Receptors originate from a male donor in good health and CMV-seropositive.

The chain employs TRBV28 and TRBJ1-2, with TRBD1 matching over 7 bases. This CDR3 region has 15 residues. CDR1 and CDR2 from the germline V gene are MDHEN and SYDVKM. Trimming cost V 5 bases and J 4 bases; bases outside gene matches: 10. The CDR3 here is CASSLGGGGVYGYTF. DNA of the CDR3: TGTGCCAGCAGTCTAGGGGGCGGAGGGGTCTATGGCTACACCTTC.

CDR3 region: CASKVGLAKETQYF. The CDR3 nucleotides are TGTGCCAGCAAGGTGGGACTAGCAAAAGAGACCCAGTACTTC. The rearrangement joins TRBV2 to TRBJ2-5, with 9 positions matching TRBD2. This CDR3 is built from 14 residues. Germline assignment: CDR1 SNHLY and CDR2 FYNNEI. Germline trimming cut 7 bases from V and 3 bases from J; bases unmatched to any gene: 6.

The CDR3 DNA follows: TGTGCCAGCAGCTCACAAAACACAGGGAACGAGCAGTACTTC. Protein sequence: CASSSQNTGNEQYF. The rearrangement links TRBV5-4 to TRBJ2-7; maybe TRBD1 (6 bases). The germline CDR1 and CDR2 sequences are SGHNT and YYREEE (reference sequence). V was shortened by 3 bases and J by 5 bases, with 15 bases between the two germline ends. The CDR3 runs 14 residues.